This T cell receptor beta chain was observed in a study of read filtering for tumor transcriptome and immune sequencing. As for the study in general: Among patients, approximately 17 were male and some 15 female, aged about 45 to 85 (mean about 72). Study findings and constraints: Sorted CD138-negative bone marrow cells were not purified T cells. Approximately 87% of IR-seq clonotypes had a single read, yet these held roughly 3.3% of reads.

The library was built from roughly 400 ng RNA with molecular barcoded adaptors for alpha/delta and beta/gamma chains. TCRdb redid the calling of the reads with MiXCR, one entry per CDR3 protein. Counted here are around 140,000 distinct CDR3 sequences, less than 15% occurring once; the ten biggest clones make up 6.5% to 9%. Germline V gene data show CDR1 as WSHSY and CDR2 as SAAADI. The CDR3 has 16 amino acids. Note on this clonotype: Antigen unknown. One end of the junction varies from germline; a read error may be responsible.

The rearrangement uses TRBV10-2 and TRBJ1-2; a weak D match, TRBD1 (5 bases). Input material: a population of CD138-negative cells sorted from bone marrow. This TCR was recovered from a donor at least 40 years old with multiple myeloma. CDR3 protein: CAGSEHSPGTGKGYTF. CDR3 sequence (DNA): TGCGCCGGCAGTGAGCATAGTCCCGGGACGGGGAAGGGCTACACCTTC.